This T cell receptor (beta chain) is from a study of T cell responses to AZD1222 COVID-19 vaccine. The length of the CDR3 is 15 residues. In germline, CDR1 is MNHEY, CDR2 SVGEGT. V lost 0 bases, J lost 2 bases, and 11 bases lay in between. Measured with immunoSEQ multiplex PCR; TCRdb has only the in-frame clones, and not every one. The sample gives 150,000 to 200,000 clones, about 90% of which show up once; 9.5% to 13% is in the top ten. The chain recombines TRBV6-2 or TRBV6-3 with TRBJ2-7; D gene uncertain. The source is an adult who received the AZD1222 COVID-19 vaccine. Material: peripheral blood, obtained 28 days after the second AZD1222 dose. The CDR3 region is CASSYSSITAYEQYF. CDR3 nucleotide sequence: TGTGCCAGCAGTTACTCATCGATAACAGCCTACGAGCAGTACTTC.